These T cell receptor beta chains were read from a single sample in a study of shared clonotypes between healthy human individuals. Method: immunoSEQ multiplex PCR; TCRdb's copy keeps in-frame clones and lacks some. Among 2 million to 2.5 million clones listed, around 92% were seen once. The sample taken for sequencing was naive CD4+ T cells from PBMCs. The receptors shown here come from a man aged 18 to 30 in good health. Some clones in this sample may be carry-over from other donors' samples. The CDR3 runs from the conserved cysteine through the conserved F or W. D genes are given only for firm matches. Clone size appears in some rows only: once, few, many, or a class for an expanded clone.

j_call d_call clone_size v_call cdr3_nt cdr3_aa
TRBJ2-7 TRBD1 - TRBV7-2 TGTGCCAGCAGCTTAGGACAGGGGGTTCTCTACGAGCAGTACTTC CASSLGQGVLYEQYF
TRBJ2-1 - - TRBV5-6 TGTGCCAGCAGCCGCACCGGGATATCCTACAATGAGCAGTTCTTC CASSRTGISYNEQFF
TRBJ1-5 TRBD1 - TRBV15 TGTGCCACCAGCAGAGAACAGGGGGGCAATCAGCCCCAGCATTTT CATSREQGGNQPQHF
TRBJ2-1 TRBD2 - TRBV18 TGTGCCAGCTCACCATCATGGGCCGGGACTAGAGACAATGAGCAGTTCTTC CASSPSWAGTRDNEQFF
TRBJ2-3 TRBD2 - TRBV4-1 TGCGCCAGCAGCCAAGATCTAGCGGGAGTCCCGGATACGCAGTATTTT CASSQDLAGVPDTQYF
TRBJ2-4 - - TRBV11-3 TGTGCCAGCAGCCAAACGGACATTCAGTACTTC CASSQTDIQYF
TRBJ2-7 - - TRBV28 TGTGCCAGCAGTTTTCCTTGGGGCCCGACCTACGAGCAGTACTTC CASSFPWGPTYEQYF
TRBJ2-2 - - TRBV7-3 TGTGCCAGCACCGAGGGCCGGCGGGGCGGGGAGCTGTTTTTT CASTEGRRGGELFF
TRBJ2-3 - - TRBV5-1 TGCGCCAGCAGTCCGGGACTCTTCTCGGTGGCAGATACGCAGTATTTT CASSPGLFSVADTQYF
TRBJ2-5 - - TRBV28 TGTGCCAGCAGTTTCACAGGGATAGGCGAGACCCAGTACTTC CASSFTGIGETQYF
TRBJ2-2 - once TRBV18 TGTGCCAGCTCACCGCAGGGTTCGGTACGCGCCGGGGAGCTGTTTTTT CASSPQGSVRAGELFF
TRBJ2-3 TRBD2 - TRBV15 TGTGCCACCAGCAGGGATGTAGCGGGAAACACAGATACGCAGTATTTT CATSRDVAGNTDTQYF
TRBJ1-5 TRBD1 - TRBV6-5 TGTGCCAGCAGCCAAGACAGGGCTCGACCCCAGCATTTT CASSQDRARPQHF
TRBJ1-5 - - TRBV7-2 TGTGCCAGCAGCTTAGCGGTTACAGGGCCTCAGCCCCAGCATTTT CASSLAVTGPQPQHF
TRBJ1-6 - - TRBV7-9 TGTGCCAGCAGCGTGGACGGAAACTCACCCCTCCACTTT CASSVDGNSPLHF
TRBJ1-1 - - TRBV6-5 TGTGCCAGCAGTTCCTCCACTCTCGGTGGCACTGAAGCTTTCTTT CASSSSTLGGTEAFF
TRBJ2-2 TRBD1 - TRBV14 TGTGCCAGCAGCCAGTGGACAGGGTACACCGGGGAGCTGTTTTTT CASSQWTGYTGELFF
TRBJ2-3 TRBD2 - TRBV5-8 TGTGCCAGCAGCCGGCCGGGACTAGCGCCAGATACGCAGTATTTT CASSRPGLAPDTQYF
TRBJ2-1 - - TRBV4-1 TGCGCCAGCAGCCACCGCGGGGCCTTCGGGAACAATGAGCAGTTCTTC CASSHRGAFGNNEQFF
TRBJ2-1 TRBD2 - TRBV5-1 TGCGCCAGCAGCCCCGGACTAGCGGGAGCAGAGGAGCAGTTCTTC CASSPGLAGAEEQFF
TRBJ2-4 TRBD2 - TRBV28 TGTGCCAGCAGTTCCTCATCGACTAGCGGGAGGGCAAACATTCAGTACTTC CASSSSSTSGRANIQYF
TRBJ2-3 - - TRBV18 TGTGCCAGCTCCCAGGTCGGGAGAGCAGATACGCAGTATTTT CASSQVGRADTQYF
TRBJ1-1 TRBD1 - TRBV19 TGTGCCAGTAACAGGGGGCGACAGTCAGACACTGAAGCTTTCTTT CASNRGRQSDTEAFF
TRBJ2-7 TRBD2 once TRBV18 TGTGCCAGCTCACCGCTAGCGGGTGTTTACGAGCAGTACTTC CASSPLAGVYEQYF
TRBJ2-5 - - TRBV5-1 TGCGCCAGCAGCTTGGGCACACAAGGACCGAGGGGGGAGACCCAGTACTTC CASSLGTQGPRGETQYF
TRBJ2-3 - - TRBV10-2 TGCGCCAGCAGTGAGTCTCTGAGGGTCAGCACAGATACGCAGTATTTT CASSESLRVSTDTQYF
TRBJ1-1 - few TRBV28 TGTGCCAGCAGTTCCTATCCCCAGGCCGAGTTT CASSSYPQAEF
TRBJ2-5 - - TRBV5-1 TGCGCCAGCAGCCTTGGGACGGCGTACCAAGAGACCCAGTACTTC CASSLGTAYQETQYF